The 14 T cell receptor delta chains listed next were all sequenced from one sample in a study of Vδ1+ human thymocytes. Findings of the study overall: Thymic TRG and TRD repertoires appeared highly polyclonal.

Extracted RNA was reverse transcribed into cDNA. CDR3 amplicons came from multiplex PCR with pooled V-gene forward and constant-region reverse primers. TCRdb re-analyzed the multiplex PCR reads via CATT. The sample lists about 54,000 delta-chain clones, about 16% seen once, with roughly 0.5% in the top ten. For these receptors, no antigen is known. What was sequenced was Vdelta1+ gamma-delta thymocytes from the thymus. Subset reported: FACS-sorted CD3+ TCRalphabeta- TCRVdelta1+ TCRVdelta2- thymocytes. The source is a boy under two years old who had congenital heart surgery.

In this sample, this clone turned up a few times. The chain couples TRDV1 to TRDJ1; D is tentatively TRDD2 or TRDD3 (7 bases each). CDR1 and CDR2 (germline): TSWWSYY, QGS. This CDR3 has 19 amino acids. V dropped 4 bases and J dropped 0 bases, with 24 bases sitting between them. CDR3 bases: TGTGCTCTTGGGGGCAGCCTTCCTGCTATGGGGGACCACACCGATAAACTCATCTTT. Translating gives CALGGSLPAMGDHTDKLIF.

This clone has a handful of counts. The chain has TRDV1 and TRDJ1; 8 bases map to TRDD3. CDR1 and CDR2 (germline): TSWWSYY, QGS. The trim removed 2 bases at V and 0 bases at J, leaving 11 bases unmatched. This CDR3 region has 18 residues. CDR3 sequence reads: CALGEEVDWGPYTDKLIF. CDR3 bases: TGTGCTCTTGGGGAAGAGGTGGACTGGGGGCCGTACACCGATAAACTCATCTTT.

The genes are TRDV1 and TRDJ1; 7 nucleotides match TRDD3. With V trimmed by 3 bases and J by 0 bases, 13 bases remained unmatched. Germline V lookup: CDR1 TSWWSYY, CDR2 QGS. The length of the CDR3 is 18 residues. CDR3 sequence reads: CALGDFSGGFKYTDKLIF. Written as DNA, the CDR3 is TGTGCTCTTGGGGACTTCTCTGGGGGCTTCAAGTACACCGATAAACTCATCTTT.

A few counts support this clone. Being one base from a much bigger clone, this may be a read error. This chain uses TRDV2 with TRDJ1; 12 bases line up with TRDD3. This CDR3 has 17 residues. V lost 3 bases to trimming and J lost 1 base; unmatched junction nucleotides: 8. Germline V CDR1 and CDR2: GEAIGNYY, EKD. The CDR3 DNA is TGTGCCTGTGACGCCGCCTGGGGGATACGCGCCACCGATAAACTCATCTTT. Translation gives CACDAAWGIRATDKLIF.

The sample holds a few counts of this clone. This chain joins TRDV1 and TRDJ2, with 7 positions matching TRDD2. The CDR3 covers 20 residues. Trimming removed 4 bases from V and 1 base from J; junction bases left unmatched: 18. The germline CDR1 and CDR2 sequences are TSWWSYY and QGS. The DNA of the CDR3 is TGTGCTCTTGGGGCGTTCCTACCCTACCACCCCTATCTTTTGACAGCACAACTCTTCTTT. Translation gives CALGAFLPYHPYLLTAQLFF.

This clone showed up just a few times. V gene TRDV3 combines with J gene TRDJ1; 7 bases are a match to TRDD3. From germline, CDR1 is TVYSNPD and CDR2 GDNSRS (reference sequence). This CDR3 region has 14 residues. V was clipped by 0 bases and J by 11 bases; unmatched bases: 15. CDR3 amino acids: CAFSLPPLWGNLIF. CDR3 DNA: TGTGCCTTTAGTCTCCCGCCTTTGTGGGGGAATCTCATCTTT.

This clone was seen just once. V usage is TRDV1 and J usage is TRDJ1; TRDD3 agrees at 8 bases. This CDR3 has 19 amino acids. V gave up 5 bases and J gave up 0 bases; unmatched junction bases: 17. Germline V gives CDR1 TSWWSYY, CDR2 QGS. The CDR3 DNA reads TGTGCTCTTGGGATAGATTACGATCACTGGGGGTCGTACACCGATAAACTCATCTTT. Residues: CALGIDYDHWGSYTDKLIF.

The chain is built from TRDV1 and TRDJ1; 12 nucleotides agree with TRDD3. This CDR3 is 19 amino acids long. J was trimmed by 1 base and V by 3 bases; bases with no gene match: 12. CDR1 and CDR2 from the germline V gene are TSWWSYY and QGS. CDR3 amino acids: CALGDIPLLGDTSTDKLIF. CDR3 DNA sequence: TGTGCTCTTGGGGATATCCCCCTACTGGGGGATACCTCCACCGATAAACTCATCTTT.

The gene calls are TRDV3 and TRDJ1; D might be TRDD3 (8 bases). V was pared by 2 bases and J by 6 bases, with 49 bases between. Germline-derived CDR1 and CDR2 are TVYSNPD and GDNSRS (reference sequence). The CDR3 is 24 residues long. The DNA of the CDR3 is TGTGCCTTTCCTACCGATTCCTACAAGACGTGGGGGATTGAAGGCGGCGGCGCAGACAATAAACTCATCTTT. Its protein product is CAFPTDSYKTWGIEGGGADNKLIF.

V gene TRDV1 combines with J gene TRDJ1; D gene ambiguous. CDR3 length: 14 amino acids. V shed 5 bases and J shed 1 base, with 11 bases lying between them. From germline, CDR1 is TSWWSYY and CDR2 QGS. CDR3 region: CALGPIPPTDKLIF. The CDR3 DNA sequence: TGTGCTCTTGGGCCAATCCCCCCCACCGATAAACTCATCTTT.

The chain recombines TRDV1 with TRDJ1; D possibly matches TRDD2 or TRDD3 (6 bases each). Germline V lookup: CDR1 TSWWSYY, CDR2 QGS. Trimming took off 0 bases at V and 11 bases at J, with 25 bases between the two ends. The CDR3 consists of 17 residues. CDR3 in DNA: TGTGCTCTTGGGGAACTGTCCTACCCTAAGGGGGGACTGCGGCTCATCTTT. It translates to CALGELSYPKGGLRLIF.

The chain recombines TRDV1 with TRDJ1; 11 bases fit TRDD3. V lost 4 bases, J lost 2 bases, and 24 bases stayed unmatched. Germline CDR1 TSWWSYY, CDR2 QGS. This CDR3 comprises 22 residues. The CDR3 spells CALGVPAFLITGGYFGTDKLIF. The CDR3 DNA follows: TGTGCTCTTGGGGTCCCGGCCTTCCTTATAACTGGGGGATATTTTGGTACCGATAAACTCATCTTT.

The chain is built from TRDV2 and TRDJ1, with 10 bases matching TRDD3. Losses at the gene ends were 0 bases for V and 9 bases for J; bases not matched to a gene: 6. Germline CDR1 and CDR2: GEAIGNYY and EKD. The CDR3 runs 14 residues. CDR3 sequence: CACDTARGDTQLIF. The CDR3, as DNA: TGTGCCTGTGACACCGCTAGGGGGGATACGCAACTCATCTTT.

V gene TRDV1 combines with J gene TRDJ1, with 11 bases fitting TRDD3. V shed 0 bases, J shed 1 base, and the junction held 16 bases outside the gene matches. The V gene's germline CDR1 is TSWWSYY and CDR2 QGS. This CDR3 comprises 21 residues. The CDR3 region is CALGELPPTGGYGGLTDKLIF. The CDR3, as DNA: TGTGCTCTTGGGGAACTCCCTCCTACTGGGGGATATGGGGGGCTCACCGATAAACTCATCTTT.